A selection of T cell receptor beta chains follows, all from one sample in a study of blood T cell repertoires in COVID-19. Sequencing used immunoSEQ multiplex PCR; TCRdb keeps in-frame clones, though not all of them. The sample lists over 200,000 clones, 65% to 90% occurring once. The material sequenced was peripheral blood. The receptor source for this set is a man in his forties who had recovered from COVID-19. CDR3s include the opening cysteine and the closing phenylalanine or tryptophan. The D gene is left open where the match is weak. Rows may omit the clone size; those that give it use once, few, many or a size class.

clone size,D gene,J gene,V gene,CDR3 protein,CDR3 DNA
NA,TRBD1,TRBJ2-7,TRBV3-1/TRBV3-2,CASSNGQGSYEQYF,TGTGCCAGCAGCAACGGACAGGGATCCTACGAGCAGTACTTC
NA,NA,TRBJ2-2,TRBV7-9,CASSLGTNRDTGELFF,TGTGCCAGCAGCTTAGGTACCAACCGGGACACCGGGGAGCTGTTTTTT
NA,NA,TRBJ2-2,TRBV10-2,CASLGVGTGELFF,TGCGCCAGCTTAGGGGTGGGAACCGGGGAGCTGTTTTTT
NA,TRBD2,TRBJ2-7,TRBV25-1,CASSEWGLAGDSYEQYF,TGTGCCAGCAGTGAATGGGGACTAGCGGGAGACTCCTACGAGCAGTACTTC
NA,TRBD2,TRBJ2-3,TRBV4-1,CASSQLLAPTDTQYF,TGCGCCAGCAGCCAACTACTAGCGCCCACAGATACGCAGTATTTT
once,NA,TRBJ1-2,TRBV5-4,CASSSPGTVHGYTF,TGTGCCAGCAGCTCCCCAGGCACAGTTCATGGCTACACCTTC
NA,TRBD1,TRBJ1-3,TRBV11-3,CASSRGTGLENTIYF,TGTGCCAGCAGCCGCGGGACAGGGCTAGAAAACACCATATATTTT
few,NA,TRBJ1-6,TRBV27,CASSLTGERSPLHF,TGTGCCAGCAGTTTAACGGGAGAGCGTTCACCCCTCCACTTT
once,NA,TRBJ2-2,TRBV20-1,CSASLSGELFF,TGCAGTGCTAGTCTTTCCGGGGAGCTGTTTTTT
NA,NA,TRBJ1-2,TRBV19,CASTEGGRPNTF,TGTGCCAGTACCGAAGGGGGACGTCCTAACACCTTC